This T cell receptor beta chain was recovered during a study of T cells in tuberculosis (dated by TCRdb to the late 2010s). General notes on the study: In the study, CD1B tetramers and high-throughput TCR immunosequencing were combined to characterize T cells specific for the mycobacterial lipid antigen glucose monomycolate (GMM). In a South African clinical cohort, IGRA-negative adolescents, IGRA-positive adolescents with latent tuberculosis and adults with active tuberculosis were compared, with about eleven people in each group. PBMC from patients with active tuberculosis were archived either before the start of standard anti-tuberculosis treatment or within 7 days of starting that treatment. On the study overall, not on this receptor specifically: Compared with IGRA-negative controls, TCR-alpha repertoires from active tuberculosis had smaller mean NN-distances to GMM-specific TCRs, which suggests that these TCRs underwent clonal expansion. An accuracy of 87% (AUROC 0.85 to 0.9) was reached by a classifier using the diverse GMM-specific repertoire, compared with about 65% accuracy when GEM motif frequencies were used. The smaller NN-distances were partly driven by shorter CDR3-alpha lengths in active tuberculosis patients, and the difference for TCR-beta did not reach statistical significance. Clinical samples were selected based on which cryopreserved specimens were available, and the active tuberculosis cases were adults whereas the controls were adolescents.

The immunoSEQ multiplex PCR assay was used to generate TCR libraries, with TCR-beta and/or TCR-alpha/delta assays applied to each sample. Amplified TCR libraries were sequenced on the Illumina high-throughput platform. The study's processing was this. Clustering and dimensionality reduction were performed using pairwise TCRdist distances among GMM-specific receptors from ex vivo sorted or in vitro expanded T cells. Each clinical repertoire received a mean NN-distance score, defined as the average TCRdist to the nearest 10% of tetramer-positive reference sequences. GEM TCR motif frequency was computed as the fraction of unique TCRs matching known GEM sequences by V/J usage and CDR3 length. Linear discriminant analysis with leave-one-out cross-validation, implemented in scikit-learn, was used to classify active tuberculosis. TCRdb re-hosts the immuneACCESS table, in-frame sequences only. Its copies lack some clones; in the studies checked, an unresolved V gene accounts for under half of them, and the cause for the rest is not known. The V and J calls and the clone size are those of that table, but D and trimming were determined from the DNA. The sample data list under 30,000 clones, and 90% to 95% of these were observed just once. Clones ranked in the top ten supply approximately 6.2% of the sample.

From its cysteine to its phenylalanine, the CDR3 spans 20 amino acids. Solely the CDR3 DNA is kept, with 60 bases framed from the first base. CDR1 and CDR2 are drawn from the germline V gene: SGHDN, FVKESK. At the junction V is shortened by 0 bases and J by 1 base, with 25 bases in between. In its sample, this clone was seen once. Its antigen is still unknown. Within one base of it there is no much larger clone, and no base qualities were kept. The label giving this sample's time point can be read as: new active TB diagnosis, blood taken before or within 7 days of starting treatment. Patients with active tuberculosis were defined as newly diagnosed, HIV-seronegative South African adults aged 18 years or older. Confirmation of active tuberculosis was based on positive sputum smear microscopy and/or a positive M. tuberculosis culture. Immunosequencing was performed on unsorted cryopreserved PBMC, with about 100,000 T cells per clinical donor covered on average.

Recombination linked TRBV14 to TRBJ2-7, and possibly TRBD2, on 5 matching bases. This clonotype originated in an adult with tuberculosis. The sample in question was PBMCs, obtained at tuberculosis diagnosis. The CDR3 protein sequence reads: CASSQEVWGVGLGRSYEQYF. The DNA is as follows: TGTGCCAGCAGCCAAGAGGTCTGGGGAGTGGGTTTAGGCAGATCCTACGAGCAGTACTTC.